What follows are 26 T cell receptor beta chains derived from one specimen sequenced in a study of vaccination effects on CD4 cells after COVID-19. Here immunoSEQ multiplex PCR was the method, and the copy in TCRdb shows in-frame clones only, minus some. The top ten hold about a tenth of the sample, which has about 24,000 clones, 76% seen once. Antigen-specific CD4+ T cells expanded by the ViraFEST assay with viral peptide pools were then sequenced. After more than 8 days in culture, the CD4+ T cells were isolated. Previously uninfected by SARS-CoV-2, the vaccine recipients also showed negative nucleocapsid antibodies. The antigens these receptors bind are not known. The source material was CD4+ T cells from PBMCs cultured with HCoV-NL63 spike peptides, sampled before COVID-19 vaccination. The origin of the receptors is a human donor who received a COVID-19 vaccine.

This clone was found a few times. V is TRBV2 and J is TRBJ1-4; TRBD1 aligns across 9 bases. CDR1 SNHLY and CDR2 FYNNEI come from the germline V gene. The CDR3 has 16 amino acids. V trimming: 5 bases; J trimming: 8 bases; junction bases outside the gene matches: 12. The CDR3, as DNA: TGTGCCAGCAGTCAAAGTGGGCTGACAGGGGGGGAAAAACTGTTTTTT. It yields the protein CASSQSGLTGGEKLFF.

The chain has TRBV27 and TRBJ2-1; D ambiguous. This CDR3 spans 12 amino acids. CDR1 and CDR2 (germline): MNHEY, SMNVEV (reference sequence). V lost 8 bases to trimming and J lost 0 bases, with 5 bases between them. The CDR3: CASVTSYNEQFF. In DNA, the CDR3 is TGTGCCAGCGTGACCTCCTACAATGAGCAGTTCTTC.

The chain joins TRBV9 to TRBJ2-7; D is perhaps TRBD1 or TRBD2 (5 bases each). Germline assignment: CDR1 SGDLS and CDR2 YYNGEE. The CDR3 is made up of 16 amino acids. The V and J ends lost 0 bases and 0 bases respectively, with 13 bases between them. The CDR3 nucleotides are TGTGCCAGCAGCGTAGATGGGGGATCATTCTCCTACGAGCAGTACTTC. Translating it yields CASSVDGGSFSYEQYF.

The chain links TRBV9 to TRBJ2-5; D gene unclear. CDR1 is SGDLS, CDR2 YYNGEE, per germline. V dropped 2 bases and J dropped 2 bases, with 7 bases sitting between them. The CDR3 is made up of 13 amino acids. The CDR3 DNA sequence: TGTGCCAGCAGCGTTGGGATGCAAGAGACCCAGTACTTC. Protein: CASSVGMQETQYF.

This chain connects TRBV5-1 to TRBJ1-4; D gene uncertain. CDR1 is SGHRS and CDR2 is YFSETQ in the germline V gene. This CDR3 has 14 residues. Trimming cost V 2 bases and J 3 bases, with 8 bases left between them. DNA of the CDR3: TGCGCCAGCAGCTTAAACAGCCCTAATGAAAAACTGTTTTTT. Amino acids: CASSLNSPNEKLFF.

The genes are TRBV27 and TRBJ2-2; 8 positions match TRBD1. The CDR3 length is 16 residues. Per germline, CDR1 MNHEY and CDR2 SMNVEV (reference sequence). Trimming cost V 5 bases and J 3 bases; bases outside gene matches: 8. DNA for the CDR3: TGTGCCAGCAGTCTACCCGGGACAGGAGACACCGGGGAGCTGTTTTTT. Its translation is CASSLPGTGDTGELFF.

The rearrangement links TRBV9 to TRBJ2-3; 8 bases are shared with TRBD1. The V gene's germline CDR1 is SGDLS and CDR2 YYNGEE. CDR3 size: 16 residues. V trimming: 4 bases; J trimming: 2 bases; junction bases outside the gene matches: 9. Written as DNA, the CDR3 is TGTGCCAGCAGCCCTCGGGACAGGCGATACACAGATACGCAGTATTTT. This translates into CASSPRDRRYTDTQYF.

The gene calls are TRBV9 and TRBJ2-5; 14 bases are shared with TRBD2. Unmatched junction bases numbered 7, after V lost 2 bases and J lost 4 bases. This CDR3 has 17 amino acids. The V gene's germline CDR1 is SGDLS and CDR2 YYNGEE. The CDR3 DNA sequence: TGTGCCAGCAGCGTGGAGGGACTAGCGGGAGCAGGAGAGACCCAGTACTTC. Protein product: CASSVEGLAGAGETQYF.

V gene TRBV2 combines with J gene TRBJ1-5, with TRBD1 identical over 9 bases. CDR3 size: 13 residues. From germline, CDR1 is SNHLY and CDR2 FYNNEI. Trimming removed 7 bases from V and 4 bases from J; junction bases left unmatched: 2. DNA of the CDR3: TGTGCCAGCAATGGACAGGGGAATCAGCCCCAGCATTTT. It codes for CASNGQGNQPQHF. Full variable domain (outside the CDR3, taken from reference TRBV2 and TRBJ1-5): EPEVTQTPSHQVTQMGQEVILRCVPISNHLYFYWYRQILGQKVEFLVSFYNNEISEKSEIFDDQFSVERPDGSNFTLKIRSTKLEDSAMYFCASNGQGNQPQHFGDGTRLSIL.

This clone was seen a few times. CDR3 sequence (DNA): TGCGCCAGCAGCCTGGTGGGGGGGTCTCTTCCCTACGAGCAGTACTTC. Protein product: CASSLVGGSLPYEQYF. The chain links TRBV5-1 to TRBJ2-7, with 7 bases identical to TRBD2. The CDR3 contains 16 residues. Trimming took 4 bases from V and 2 from J; bases not matched to a gene: 12. Germline loops: CDR1 SGHRS, CDR2 YFSETQ.

The J gene is TRBJ2-7, the V gene TRBV29-1; 9 nucleotides agree with TRBD1. Germline CDR1 reads SQVTM; CDR2 reads ANQGSEA. The CDR3 has 11 residues. Trimming removed 7 bases from V and 9 bases from J; junction bases left unmatched: 7. The CDR3 loop is CSGVQGAAQYF. The CDR3 bases are TGCAGCGGTGTACAGGGGGCCGCGCAGTACTTC.

The rearrangement links TRBV7-7 to TRBJ2-7; maybe TRBD1 (6 bases). The V gene lost 1 base and the J gene lost 1 base, with 11 bases spanning the gap. The CDR3 extends over 15 amino acids. Germline CDR1 and CDR2: SSHAT and FNYEAQ (reference sequence). The CDR3 protein is CASSLGSGESYEQYF. Here the CDR3 DNA reads TGTGCCAGCAGCTTAGGGTCAGGGGAGTCCTACGAGCAGTACTTC.

The chain recombines TRBV7-9 with TRBJ2-7, with a tentative D call TRBD1 (5 bases). The CDR3 has 14 amino acids. Germline values: CDR1 SEHNR, CDR2 FQNEAQ (reference sequence). V was trimmed by 3 bases and J by 5 bases, leaving 14 bases between them. The CDR3 nucleotides are TGTGCCAGCAGCTTTAGACAGTCCGAACACGAGCAGTACTTC. It specifies CASSFRQSEHEQYF.

The genes are TRBV7-8 and TRBJ1-3; TRBD1 matches 7 bases. The length of the CDR3 is 14 residues. Trimming at V came to 5 bases and at J to 4 bases, leaving 5 bases not matched to a gene. Per the germline V gene, CDR1 is SGHVS and CDR2 is FQNEAQ. The CDR3 sequence is CASSQGQDGNTIYF. In DNA, the CDR3 is TGTGCCAGCAGCCAAGGACAGGACGGAAACACCATATATTTT.

This chain connects TRBV9 to TRBJ2-5, with 8 bases identical to TRBD2. Germline values: CDR1 SGDLS, CDR2 YYNGEE. V was clipped by 3 bases and J by 5 bases; unmatched bases: 6. This CDR3 contains 14 residues. The CDR3 loop reads CASSATSGGETQYF. In nucleotides, the CDR3 is TGTGCCAGCAGCGCCACTAGCGGTGGTGAGACCCAGTACTTC.

This clone was counted a few times. The V and J genes are TRBV9 and TRBJ2-2; D call uncertain. The germline CDR1 and CDR2 sequences are SGDLS and YYNGEE. The V end lost 1 base, the J end lost 1 base, and 11 bases lay between the germline ends. There are 16 residues in the CDR3. CDR3 nucleotide sequence: TGTGCCAGCAGCGTATTCTCGGGCTTGAACACCGGGGAGCTGTTTTTT. As protein: CASSVFSGLNTGELFF.

V gene TRBV6-5 combines with J gene TRBJ1-1, with 10 bases aligning to TRBD1. With V trimmed by 5 bases and J by 4 bases, 7 bases remained unmatched. The CDR3 extends over 15 amino acids. The germline V gene encodes CDR1 MNHEY and CDR2 SVGAGI. CDR3 region: CASSRQGAIGTEAFF. The CDR3 DNA is TGTGCCAGCAGTCGACAGGGGGCTATCGGCACTGAAGCTTTCTTT.

The gene calls are TRBV3-1 (or the pseudogene TRBV3-2) and TRBJ2-5, with a possible D match to TRBD2 (7 bases). Deletions cut 7 bases from V and 4 bases from J, with 19 bases between. There are 15 residues in the CDR3. Germline V CDR1 and CDR2: LGHDT, YNNKEL (reference sequence). The CDR3 region is CASNLGRGRIETQYF. The DNA for the CDR3 is TGTGCCAGCAATTTAGGGCGGGGGCGGATAGAGACCCAGTACTTC.

V is TRBV5-1 and J is TRBJ2-7; 11 bases fit TRBD1. This CDR3 is built from 14 residues. The germline gives CDR1 SGHRS, CDR2 YFSETQ. Trimming removed 5 bases from V and 3 bases from J; junction bases left unmatched: 4. This CDR3 reads CASRTGTGGYEQYF. The CDR3 bases are TGCGCCAGCAGGACCGGGACAGGGGGCTACGAGCAGTACTTC.

V and J are TRBV5-4 and TRBJ2-5; weak D call: TRBD2 (5 bases). The germline CDR1 and CDR2 sequences are SGHNT and YYREEE (reference sequence). Trimming shortened V by 4 bases and J by 3 bases, and 13 bases separated the two germline ends. This CDR3 is built from 14 residues. CDR3 in DNA: TGTGCCAGCAGCCCAATAATTAGCGAAGAGACCCAGTACTTC. Translation gives CASSPIISEETQYF.

The rearrangement joins TRBV7-2 to TRBJ2-7; 9 nucleotides line up with TRBD1. CDR1 is SGHTA, CDR2 FQGNSA, per germline. This CDR3 spans 15 amino acids. V shed 5 bases and J 2 bases; nucleotides not matched to a gene: 7. CDR3: CASSQPTGGTYEQYF. CDR3 DNA sequence: TGTGCCAGCAGCCAGCCCACAGGGGGCACCTACGAGCAGTACTTC.

The chain uses TRBV10-3 and TRBJ2-2; no clear D. This CDR3 comprises 15 residues. With 3 bases removed from V and 2 bases from J, the gap between germline ends came to 10 bases. The germline CDR1 and CDR2 sequences are ENHRY and SYGVKD. This chain's CDR3 is CAISDGSPNTGELFF. The CDR3 bases are TGTGCCATCAGTGATGGCAGCCCCAACACCGGGGAGCTGTTTTTT.

A few counts support this clone. The V call is TRBV7-9, the J call TRBJ2-7, with 7 nucleotides matching TRBD2. CDR1 and CDR2 (germline): SEHNR, FQNEAQ (reference sequence). J was trimmed by 7 bases and V by 5 bases; bases with no gene match: 11. This CDR3 has 14 residues. Here the CDR3 DNA reads TGTGCCAGCAGCCGTTCGGGCGGGGGAGAAGAGCAGTACTTC. It codes for CASSRSGGGEEQYF.

This clone came up once. This chain connects TRBV24-1 to TRBJ2-2; 10 positions agree with TRBD1. V dropped 9 bases and J dropped 7; count of bases not matched to a gene: 13. CDR3 length: 16 amino acids. Germline V gene sequence: CDR1 KGHDR, CDR2 SFDVKD. The CDR3 here is CATGETGQGKGGELFF. As DNA, the CDR3 is TGTGCCACCGGAGAGACGGGACAGGGGAAAGGCGGGGAGCTGTTTTTT.

This chain uses TRBV7-2 with TRBJ2-7; no clear D. Germline assignment: CDR1 SGHTA and CDR2 FQGNSA. V gave up 3 bases and J gave up 2 bases, with 11 bases separating them. The CDR3 length is 14 residues. The CDR3 DNA reads as TGTGCCAGCAGCTTGATTTACAGTACCTACGAGCAGTACTTC. This translates into CASSLIYSTYEQYF.

The gene calls are TRBV5-1 and TRBJ1-2; 7 bases are a match to TRBD1. J gave up 8 bases and V 0 bases, and 13 bases lay outside the gene matches. The germline V gene encodes CDR1 SGHRS and CDR2 YFSETQ. The CDR3 consists of 16 residues. CDR3 nucleotide sequence: TGCGCCAGCAGCTTGGCTCTTCAGGGGGGCGCGGGGGGCTACACCTTC. This codes for CASSLALQGGAGGYTF.